These T cell receptor beta chains were read from a single sample in a study of PD-1 blockade in classical Hodgkin lymphoma. Sequencing was performed with immunoSEQ multiplex PCR; in TCRdb, only in-frame clones are kept and a portion is missing. This table holds some 95,000 clones, over 75% found once. The source was peripheral blood mononuclear cells (PBMCs), collected before the fourth cycle of nivolumab. All receptors come from a human donor with classical Hodgkin lymphoma. Both conserved end residues are part of each CDR3. D genes are given only for firm matches. A clone size is listed for some rows: how often the clone was seen (once, few, many), or a class if it is expanded.

len	j_gene	d_gene	abundance	v_gene	CDR3nt	CDR3aa
13	TRBJ1-2	TRBD1	.	TRBV27	TGTGCCAGCAGTAGACAGGGTTCCTTTAGCTACACCTTC	CASSRQGSFSYTF
15	TRBJ2-3	TRBD2	.	TRBV7-6	TGTGCCAGCAGGGGAGAGCGGGGGGGGACAGATACGCAGTATTTT	CASRGERGGTDTQYF
15	TRBJ2-5	TRBD2	once	TRBV7-3	TGTGCCAGCAGCGAGCACGGGGGGGCCTGGGAGACCCAGTACTTC	CASSEHGGAWETQYF
13	TRBJ1-1	.	.	TRBV19	TGTGCCAGTAGTGTGGGGATGAACACTGAAGCTTTCTTT	CASSVGMNTEAFF
15	TRBJ1-4	.	.	TRBV28	TGTGCCAGCAGTTTATTGGCCAGGGAGGGTGAAAAACTGTTTTTT	CASSLLAREGEKLFF
16	TRBJ1-2	.	.	TRBV27	TGTGCCAGCAGTTCCTTGGGGGGCGTAAACACCTATGGCTACACCTTC	CASSSLGGVNTYGYTF
11	TRBJ2-7	.	.	TRBV2	TGTGCCAGCATGGGGGGGCGCGAGCAGTACTTC	CASMGGREQYF
15	TRBJ2-7	.	.	TRBV19	TGTGCCAGTAGTATAGATAGTGCCAGCTCCTACGAGCAGTACTTC	CASSIDSASSYEQYF
15	TRBJ1-5	TRBD1	.	TRBV7-2	TGTGCCAGCAGCTTTGACGCAGGGGGAAATCAGCCCCAGCATTTT	CASSFDAGGNQPQHF
14	TRBJ2-3	.	.	TRBV5-6	TGTGCCAGCAGCTTTTCTCTCTACACAGATACGCAGTATTTT	CASSFSLYTDTQYF
13	TRBJ2-1	.	.	TRBV4-2	TGTGCCAGCAGCCAAACCAGGAATGGTGAGCAGTTCTTC	CASSQTRNGEQFF
13	TRBJ1-1	.	.	TRBV25-1	TGTGCCAGCAGTGAATGGCGCGGACTGGGAGCTTTCTTT	CASSEWRGLGAFF
17	TRBJ2-2	TRBD1	.	TRBV18	TGTGCCAGCTCACAAATGACAGGGATGGTTTGGACCGGGGAGCTGTTTTTT	CASSQMTGMVWTGELFF
15	TRBJ2-5	TRBD1	.	TRBV9	TGTGCCAGCAGCGTAGGTGGAACAGGGGGAGAGACCCAGTACTTC	CASSVGGTGGETQYF
15	TRBJ1-5	.	.	TRBV2	TGTGCCAGCAGCGACGGAGGGCAGGGTGATCAGCCCCAGCATTTT	CASSDGGQGDQPQHF
12	TRBJ2-3	.	once	TRBV5-1	TGCGCCAGCAGCCAACAGTCAGATACGCAGTATTTT	CASSQQSDTQYF